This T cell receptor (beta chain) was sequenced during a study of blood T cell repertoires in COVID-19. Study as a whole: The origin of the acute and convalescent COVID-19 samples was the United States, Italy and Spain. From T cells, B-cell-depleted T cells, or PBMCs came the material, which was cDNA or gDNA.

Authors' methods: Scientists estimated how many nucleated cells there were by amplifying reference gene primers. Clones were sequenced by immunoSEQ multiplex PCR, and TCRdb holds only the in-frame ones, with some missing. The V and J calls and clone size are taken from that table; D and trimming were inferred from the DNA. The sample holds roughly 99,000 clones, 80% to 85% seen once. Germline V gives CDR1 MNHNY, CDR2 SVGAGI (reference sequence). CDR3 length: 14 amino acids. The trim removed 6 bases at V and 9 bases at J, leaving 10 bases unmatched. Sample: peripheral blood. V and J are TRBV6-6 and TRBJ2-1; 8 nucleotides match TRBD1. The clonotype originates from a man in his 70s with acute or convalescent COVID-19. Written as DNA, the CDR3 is TGTGCCAGCAGCTCAGCGGACAGGGTCAGTGAGCAGTTCTTC. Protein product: CASSSADRVSEQFF.